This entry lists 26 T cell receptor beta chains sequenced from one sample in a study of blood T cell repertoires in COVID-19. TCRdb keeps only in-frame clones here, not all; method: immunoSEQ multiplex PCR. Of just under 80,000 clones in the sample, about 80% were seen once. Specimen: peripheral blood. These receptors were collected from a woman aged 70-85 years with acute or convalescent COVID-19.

The CDR3 nucleotides are TGTGCCAGCAGCCCATATCGACAGTCTTCTGGAAACACCATATATTTT. Translation gives CASSPYRQSSGNTIYF. V gene TRBV3-1 (or the pseudogene TRBV3-2) combines with J gene TRBJ1-3; weak D call: TRBD1 (5 bases). Trimming removed 4 bases from V and 1 base from J, with 14 bases in between. This CDR3 has 16 residues. Germline CDR1 reads LGHDT; CDR2 reads YNNKEL (reference sequence).

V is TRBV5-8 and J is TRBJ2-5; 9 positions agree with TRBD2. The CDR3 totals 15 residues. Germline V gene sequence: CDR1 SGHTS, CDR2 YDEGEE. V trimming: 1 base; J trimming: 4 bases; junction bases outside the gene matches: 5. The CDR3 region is CASSLSAGGRETQYF. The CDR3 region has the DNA TGTGCCAGCAGCTTGAGTGCGGGGGGGCGAGAGACCCAGTACTTC.

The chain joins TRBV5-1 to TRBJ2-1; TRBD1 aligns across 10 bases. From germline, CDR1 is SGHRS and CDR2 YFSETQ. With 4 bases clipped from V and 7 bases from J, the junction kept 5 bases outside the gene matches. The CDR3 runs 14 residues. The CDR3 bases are TGCGCCAGCAGCGCGGACAGGGGGGGTAATGAGCAGTTCTTC. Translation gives CASSADRGGNEQFF.

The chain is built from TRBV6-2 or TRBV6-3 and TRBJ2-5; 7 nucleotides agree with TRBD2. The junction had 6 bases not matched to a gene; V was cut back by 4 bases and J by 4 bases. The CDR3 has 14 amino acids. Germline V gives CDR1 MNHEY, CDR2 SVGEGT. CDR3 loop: CASSFTGGRETQYF. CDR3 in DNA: TGTGCCAGCAGTTTTACGGGGGGAAGAGAGACCCAGTACTTC.

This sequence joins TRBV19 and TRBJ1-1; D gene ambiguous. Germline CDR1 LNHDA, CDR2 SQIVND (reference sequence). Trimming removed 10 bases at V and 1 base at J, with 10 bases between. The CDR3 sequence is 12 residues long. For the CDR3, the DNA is TGTGCCACCAACGGTCAGAACACTGAAGCTTTCTTT. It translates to CATNGQNTEAFF.

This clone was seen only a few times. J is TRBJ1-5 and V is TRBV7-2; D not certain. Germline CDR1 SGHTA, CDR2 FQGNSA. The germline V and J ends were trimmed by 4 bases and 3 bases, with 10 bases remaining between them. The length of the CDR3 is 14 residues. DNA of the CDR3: TGTGCCAGCAGCTCCGGGTCGTACAATCAGCCCCAGCATTTT. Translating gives CASSSGSYNQPQHF. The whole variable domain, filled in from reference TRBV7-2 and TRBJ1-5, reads GAGVSQSPSNKVTEKGKDVELRCDPISGHTALYWYRQSLGQGLEFLIYFQGNSAPDKSGLPSDRFSAERTGGSVSTLTIQRTQQEDSAVYLCASSSGSYNQPQHFGDGTRLSIL.

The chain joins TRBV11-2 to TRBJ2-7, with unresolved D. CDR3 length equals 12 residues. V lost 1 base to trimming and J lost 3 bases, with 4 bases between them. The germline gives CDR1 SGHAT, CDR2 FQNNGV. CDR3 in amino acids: CASSLVYYEQYF. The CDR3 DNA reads TGTGCCAGCAGCTTAGTATACTACGAGCAGTACTTC.

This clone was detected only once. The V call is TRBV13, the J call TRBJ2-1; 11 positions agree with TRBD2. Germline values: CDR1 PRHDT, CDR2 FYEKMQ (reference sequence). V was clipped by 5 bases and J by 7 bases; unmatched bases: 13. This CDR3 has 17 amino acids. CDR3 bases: TGTGCCAGCAGCCCCTACATACTAGCGGGGGTACGAAATGAGCAGTTCTTC. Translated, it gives CASSPYILAGVRNEQFF.

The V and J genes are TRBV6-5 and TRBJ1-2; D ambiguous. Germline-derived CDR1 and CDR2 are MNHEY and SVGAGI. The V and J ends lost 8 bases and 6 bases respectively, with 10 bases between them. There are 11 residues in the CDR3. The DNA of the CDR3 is TGTGCCAGCGGAGTAAATAATGGCTACACCTTC. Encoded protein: CASGVNNGYTF.

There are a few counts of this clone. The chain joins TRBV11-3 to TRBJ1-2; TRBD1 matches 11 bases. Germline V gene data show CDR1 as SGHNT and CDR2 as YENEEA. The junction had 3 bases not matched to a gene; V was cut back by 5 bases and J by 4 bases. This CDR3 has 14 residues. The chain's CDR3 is CASSGTGGFYGYTF. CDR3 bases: TGTGCCAGCAGCGGGACAGGGGGATTCTATGGCTACACCTTC.

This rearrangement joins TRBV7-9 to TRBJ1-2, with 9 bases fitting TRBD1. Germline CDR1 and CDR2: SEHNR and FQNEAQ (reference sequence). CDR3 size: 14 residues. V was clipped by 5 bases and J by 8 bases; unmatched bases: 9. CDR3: CASSPQDRGGGYTF. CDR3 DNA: TGTGCCAGCAGCCCCCAGGACAGGGGCGGAGGCTACACCTTC.

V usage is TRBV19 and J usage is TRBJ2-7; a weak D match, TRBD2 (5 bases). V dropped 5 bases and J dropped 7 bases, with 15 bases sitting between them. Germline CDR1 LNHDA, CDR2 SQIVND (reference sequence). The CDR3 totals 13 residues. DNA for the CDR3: TGTGCCAGTAGTTACGGCGGGCGTCAAGAGCAGTACTTC. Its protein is CASSYGGRQEQYF.

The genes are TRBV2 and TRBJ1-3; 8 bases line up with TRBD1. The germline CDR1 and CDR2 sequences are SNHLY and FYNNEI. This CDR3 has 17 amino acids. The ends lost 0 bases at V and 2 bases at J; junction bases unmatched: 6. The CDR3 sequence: CASSEARTGLTGNTIYF. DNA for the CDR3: TGTGCCAGCAGTGAAGCCCGGACAGGGTTAACTGGAAACACCATATATTTT.

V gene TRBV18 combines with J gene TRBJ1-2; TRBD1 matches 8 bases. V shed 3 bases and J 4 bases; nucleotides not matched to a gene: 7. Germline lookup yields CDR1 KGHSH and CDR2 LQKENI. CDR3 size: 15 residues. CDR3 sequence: CASSPSTGGAYGYTF. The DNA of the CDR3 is TGTGCCAGCTCACCGTCTACAGGGGGGGCCTATGGCTACACCTTC.

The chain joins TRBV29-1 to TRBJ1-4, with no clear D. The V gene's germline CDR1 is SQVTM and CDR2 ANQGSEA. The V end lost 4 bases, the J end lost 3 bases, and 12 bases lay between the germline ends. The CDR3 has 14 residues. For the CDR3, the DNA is TGCAGCGTTGGTCGGTTACCTCCTAATGAAAAACTGTTTTTT. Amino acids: CSVGRLPPNEKLFF.

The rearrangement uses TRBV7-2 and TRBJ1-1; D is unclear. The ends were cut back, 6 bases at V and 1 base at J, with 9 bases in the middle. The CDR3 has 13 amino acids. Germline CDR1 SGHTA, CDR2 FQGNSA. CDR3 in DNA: TGTGCCAGCAGGCAAAACAGGAACACTGAAGCTTTCTTT. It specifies CASRQNRNTEAFF. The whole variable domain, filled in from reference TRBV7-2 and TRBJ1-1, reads GAGVSQSPSNKVTEKGKDVELRCDPISGHTALYWYRQSLGQGLEFLIYFQGNSAPDKSGLPSDRFSAERTGGSVSTLTIQRTQQEDSAVYLCASRQNRNTEAFFGQGTRLTVV.

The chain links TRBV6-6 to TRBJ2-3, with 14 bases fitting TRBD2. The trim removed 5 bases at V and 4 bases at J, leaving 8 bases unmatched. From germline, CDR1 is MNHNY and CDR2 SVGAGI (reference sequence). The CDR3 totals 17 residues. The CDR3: CASSRGLAGGKADTQYF. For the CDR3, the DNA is TGTGCCAGCAGTCGAGGACTAGCGGGGGGTAAGGCAGATACGCAGTATTTT.

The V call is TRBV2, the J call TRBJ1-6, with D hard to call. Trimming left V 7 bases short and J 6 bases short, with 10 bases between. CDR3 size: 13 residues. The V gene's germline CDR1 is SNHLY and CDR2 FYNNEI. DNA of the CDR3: TGTGCCAGCAACGGGTACGGTAATTCACCCCTCCACTTT. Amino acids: CASNGYGNSPLHF.

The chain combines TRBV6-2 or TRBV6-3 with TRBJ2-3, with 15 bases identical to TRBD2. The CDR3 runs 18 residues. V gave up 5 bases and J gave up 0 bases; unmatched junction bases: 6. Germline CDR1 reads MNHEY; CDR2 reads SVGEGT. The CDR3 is CASSTGTSGGLSTDTQYF. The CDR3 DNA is TGTGCCAGCAGTACCGGGACTAGCGGGGGGCTTAGCACAGATACGCAGTATTTT.

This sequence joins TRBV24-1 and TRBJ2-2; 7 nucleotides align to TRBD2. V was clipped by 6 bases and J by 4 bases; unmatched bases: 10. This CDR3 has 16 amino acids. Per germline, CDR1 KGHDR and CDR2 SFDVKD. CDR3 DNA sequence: TGTGCCACCAGTCCCCCCTGGAGGGAGGGCACCGGGGAGCTGTTTTTT. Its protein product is CATSPPWREGTGELFF.

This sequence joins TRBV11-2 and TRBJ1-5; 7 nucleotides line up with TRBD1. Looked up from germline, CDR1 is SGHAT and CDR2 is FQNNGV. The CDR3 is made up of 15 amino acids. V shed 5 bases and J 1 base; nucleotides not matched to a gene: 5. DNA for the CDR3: TGTGCCAGCAGCCCACAGGGGAAAAGCAATCAGCCCCAGCATTTT. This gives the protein CASSPQGKSNQPQHF.

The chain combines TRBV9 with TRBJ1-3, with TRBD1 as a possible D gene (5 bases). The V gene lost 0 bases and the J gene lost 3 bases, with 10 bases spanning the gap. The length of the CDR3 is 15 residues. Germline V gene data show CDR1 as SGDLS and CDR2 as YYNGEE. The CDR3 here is CASSVGQYLGNTIYF. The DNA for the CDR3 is TGTGCCAGCAGCGTAGGACAGTACCTTGGAAACACCATATATTTT.

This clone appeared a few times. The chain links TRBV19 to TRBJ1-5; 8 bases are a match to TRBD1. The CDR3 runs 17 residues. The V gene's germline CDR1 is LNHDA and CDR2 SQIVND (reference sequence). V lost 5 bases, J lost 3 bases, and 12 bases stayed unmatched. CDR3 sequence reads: CASSEAAGQVYNQPQHF. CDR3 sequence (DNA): TGTGCCAGTAGTGAAGCCGCGGGACAGGTGTACAATCAGCCCCAGCATTTT.

CDR3 loop: CASSLRQTNTEAFF. In DNA form, the CDR3 reads TGTGCCAGCTCACTTCGACAGACGAACACTGAAGCTTTCTTT. The rearrangement links TRBV18 to TRBJ1-1; a weak D match, TRBD1 (5 bases). Germline CDR1 reads KGHSH; CDR2 reads LQKENI. Trimming removed 4 bases at V and 1 base at J, with 10 bases between. The CDR3 is 14 residues long. The full variable domain, rest sourced from reference TRBV18 and TRBJ1-1, is NAGVMQNPRHLVRRRGQEARLRCSPMKGHSHVYWYRQLPEEGLKFMVYLQKENIIDESGMPKERFSAEFPKEGPSILRIQQVVRGDSAAYFCASSLRQTNTEAFFGQGTRLTVV.

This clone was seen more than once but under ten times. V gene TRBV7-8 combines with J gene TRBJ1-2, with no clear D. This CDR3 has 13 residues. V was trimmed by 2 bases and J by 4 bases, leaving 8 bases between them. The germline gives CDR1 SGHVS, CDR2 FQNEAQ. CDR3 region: CASSLSGSYGYTF. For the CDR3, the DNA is TGTGCCAGCAGCTTATCCGGGTCCTATGGCTACACCTTC.

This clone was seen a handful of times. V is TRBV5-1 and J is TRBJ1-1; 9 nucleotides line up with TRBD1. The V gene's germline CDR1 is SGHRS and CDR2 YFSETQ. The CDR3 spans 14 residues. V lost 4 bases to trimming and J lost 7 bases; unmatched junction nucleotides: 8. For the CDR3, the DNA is TGCGCCAGCAGCGAAATGACAGGGGGGATTGAAGCTTTCTTT. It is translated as CASSEMTGGIEAFF. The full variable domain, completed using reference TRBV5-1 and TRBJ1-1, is KAGVTQTPRYLIKTRGQQVTLSCSPISGHRSVSWYQQTPGQGLQFLFEYFSETQRNKGNFPGRFSGRQFSNSRSEMNVSTLELGDSALYLCASSEMTGGIEAFFGQGTRLTVV.